This TCR beta chain was sequenced during a study of shared clonotypes between healthy human individuals. This clone occurred many times. PBMC DNA, left unsorted, was sequenced on ten immunoSEQ deep assay plates. Under the authors' procedure: Because ImmunoSEQ provided only junction sequences with no quality scores, the filtering differed. Repertoires were generated with immunoSEQ multiplex PCR, while TCRdb's copy carries only in-frame clones and drops some. The V and J calls and the clone size are those of that table, but D and trimming were determined from the DNA. The sample includes about 500,000 clones, more than 70% of them seen just once. CDR3 length: 13 amino acids. The germline gives CDR1 MNHNS, CDR2 SASEGT. V lost 4 bases, J lost 6 bases, and 11 bases lay in between.

This chain links TRBV6-1 with TRBJ2-3; D uncertain. The source of this sequence is a woman in her 40s in good health. Some clones in this sample may be carry-over from other donors' samples. Specimen: PBMCs. The CDR3 reads CASSGTVLDTQYF. The CDR3 DNA is TGTGCCAGCAGTGGTACAGTTTTGGATACGCAGTATTTT.